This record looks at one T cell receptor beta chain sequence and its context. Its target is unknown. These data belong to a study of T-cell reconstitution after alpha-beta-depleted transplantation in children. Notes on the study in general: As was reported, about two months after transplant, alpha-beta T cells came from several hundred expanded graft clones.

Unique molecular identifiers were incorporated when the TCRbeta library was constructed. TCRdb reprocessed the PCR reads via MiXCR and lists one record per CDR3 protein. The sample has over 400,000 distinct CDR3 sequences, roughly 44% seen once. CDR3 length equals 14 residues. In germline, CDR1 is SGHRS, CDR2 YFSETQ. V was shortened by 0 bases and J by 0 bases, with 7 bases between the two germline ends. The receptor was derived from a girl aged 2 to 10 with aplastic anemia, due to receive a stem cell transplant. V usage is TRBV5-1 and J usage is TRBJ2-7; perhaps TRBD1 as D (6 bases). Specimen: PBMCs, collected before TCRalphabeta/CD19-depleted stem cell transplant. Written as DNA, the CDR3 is TGCGCCAGCAGCTTGGAGGACAGCTCCTACGAGCAGTACTTC. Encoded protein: CASSLEDSSYEQYF.